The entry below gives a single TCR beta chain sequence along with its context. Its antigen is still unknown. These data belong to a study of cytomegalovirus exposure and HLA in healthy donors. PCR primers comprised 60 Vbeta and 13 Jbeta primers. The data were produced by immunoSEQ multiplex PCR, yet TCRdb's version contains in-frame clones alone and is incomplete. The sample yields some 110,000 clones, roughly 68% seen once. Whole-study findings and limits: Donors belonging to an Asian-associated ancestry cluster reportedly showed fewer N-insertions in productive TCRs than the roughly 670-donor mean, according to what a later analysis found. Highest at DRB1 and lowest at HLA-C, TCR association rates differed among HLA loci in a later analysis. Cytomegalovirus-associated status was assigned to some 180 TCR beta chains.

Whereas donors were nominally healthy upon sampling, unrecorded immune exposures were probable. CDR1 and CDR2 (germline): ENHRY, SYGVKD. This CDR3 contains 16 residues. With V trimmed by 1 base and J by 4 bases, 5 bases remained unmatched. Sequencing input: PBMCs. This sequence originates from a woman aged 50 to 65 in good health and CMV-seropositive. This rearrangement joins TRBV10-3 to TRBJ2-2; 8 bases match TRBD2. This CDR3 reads CAISEWGTSGTGELFF. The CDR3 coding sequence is TGTGCCATCAGTGAGTGGGGGACTAGTGGCACCGGGGAGCTGTTTTTT.